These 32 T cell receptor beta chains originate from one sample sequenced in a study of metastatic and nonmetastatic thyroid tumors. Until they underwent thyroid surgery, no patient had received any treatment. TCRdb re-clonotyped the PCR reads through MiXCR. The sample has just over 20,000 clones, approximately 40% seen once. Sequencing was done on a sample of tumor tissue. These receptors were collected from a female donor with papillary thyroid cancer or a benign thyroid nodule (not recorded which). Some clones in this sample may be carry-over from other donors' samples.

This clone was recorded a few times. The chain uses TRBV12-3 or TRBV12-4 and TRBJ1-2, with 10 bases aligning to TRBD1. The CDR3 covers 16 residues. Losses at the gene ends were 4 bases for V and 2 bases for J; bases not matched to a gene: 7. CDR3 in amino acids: CASSWTGGRQNYGYTF. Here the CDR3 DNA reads TGTGCCAGCAGTTGGACAGGGGGTCGACAAAACTATGGCTACACCTTC.

In DNA, the CDR3 is TGCAGTGCTAAACGTTCCCGTCAGGGGCTTGACTATGGCTACACCTTC. Translating it yields CSAKRSRQGLDYGYTF. This chain links TRBV20-1 with TRBJ1-2; TRBD1 is a possible D gene (6 bases). Trimming stripped 4 bases from V and 3 bases from J, with 21 bases between. The CDR3 extends over 16 amino acids. Germline values: CDR1 DFQATT, CDR2 SNEGSKA (reference sequence).

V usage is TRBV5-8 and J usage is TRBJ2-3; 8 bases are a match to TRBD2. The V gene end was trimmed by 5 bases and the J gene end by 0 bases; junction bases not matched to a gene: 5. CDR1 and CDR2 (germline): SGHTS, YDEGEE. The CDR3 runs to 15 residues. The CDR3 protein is CASRRAGGSTDTQYF. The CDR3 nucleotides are TGTGCCAGCAGGAGGGCGGGAGGAAGCACAGATACGCAGTATTTT. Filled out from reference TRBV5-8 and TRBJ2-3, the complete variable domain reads EAGVTQSPTHLIKTRGQQATLRCSPISGHTSVYWYQQALGLGLQFLLWYDEGEERNRGNFPPRFSGRQFPNYSSELNVNALELEDSALYLCASRRAGGSTDTQYFGPGTRLTVL.

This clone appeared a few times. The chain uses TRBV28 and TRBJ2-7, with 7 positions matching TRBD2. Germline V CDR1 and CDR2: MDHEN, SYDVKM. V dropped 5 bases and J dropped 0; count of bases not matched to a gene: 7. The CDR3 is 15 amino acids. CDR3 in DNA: TGTGCCAGCAGTACTAGCGAGGGTGGCTCCTACGAGCAGTACTTC. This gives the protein CASSTSEGGSYEQYF. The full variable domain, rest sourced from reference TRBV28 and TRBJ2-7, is DVKVTQSSRYLVKRTGEKVFLECVQDMDHENMFWYRQDPGLGLRLIYFSYDVKMKEKGDIPEGYSVSREKKERFSLILESASTNQTSMYLCASSTSEGGSYEQYFGPGTRLTVT.

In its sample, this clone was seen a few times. This CDR3 reads CAARGRGGETQYF. Written as DNA, the CDR3 is TGTGCTGCGAGAGGACGGGGGGGAGAGACCCAGTACTTC. V is TRBV3-1 and J is TRBJ2-5, with 8 bases identical to TRBD2. CDR1 is LGHDT and CDR2 is YNNKEL in the germline V gene (reference sequence). This CDR3 is built from 13 residues.

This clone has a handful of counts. The CDR3 here is CAPRRRVYSNQPQHF. CDR3 in DNA: TGTGCCCCCCGACGCCGCGTCTATAGCAATCAGCCCCAGCATTTT. The rearrangement links TRBV24-1 to TRBJ1-5; D not resolved. The CDR3 runs 15 residues. Trimming shortened V by 12 bases and J by 0 bases, and 17 bases separated the two germline ends. CDR1 and CDR2 from the germline V gene are KGHDR and SFDVKD.

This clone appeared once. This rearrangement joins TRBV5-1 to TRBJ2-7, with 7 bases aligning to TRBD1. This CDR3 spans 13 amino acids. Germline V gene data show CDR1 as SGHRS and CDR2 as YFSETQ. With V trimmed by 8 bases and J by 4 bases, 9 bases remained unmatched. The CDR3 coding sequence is TGCGCCAGGCGCCGAGGGGACAGTTACGAGCAGTACTTC. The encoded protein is CARRRGDSYEQYF.

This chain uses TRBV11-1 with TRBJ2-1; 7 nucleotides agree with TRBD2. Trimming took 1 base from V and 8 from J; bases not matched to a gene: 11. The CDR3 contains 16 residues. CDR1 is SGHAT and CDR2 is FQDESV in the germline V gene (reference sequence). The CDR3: CASSLGDRDYGDEQFF. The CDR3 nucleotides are TGTGCCAGCAGCTTAGGAGACCGGGACTACGGGGATGAGCAGTTCTTC.

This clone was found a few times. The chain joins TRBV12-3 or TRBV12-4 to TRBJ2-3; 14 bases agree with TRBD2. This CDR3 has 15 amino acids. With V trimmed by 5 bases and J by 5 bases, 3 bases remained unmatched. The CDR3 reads CASSRLAGGIDTQYF. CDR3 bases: TGTGCCAGCAGTCGACTAGCGGGAGGGATAGATACGCAGTATTTT.

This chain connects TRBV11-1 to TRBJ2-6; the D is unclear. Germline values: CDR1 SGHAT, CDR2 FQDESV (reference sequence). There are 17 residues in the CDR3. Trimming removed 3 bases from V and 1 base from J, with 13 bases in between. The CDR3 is CASSLDGGVSGANVLTF. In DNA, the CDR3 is TGTGCCAGCAGCTTGGACGGTGGCGTTTCTGGGGCCAACGTCCTGACTTTC.

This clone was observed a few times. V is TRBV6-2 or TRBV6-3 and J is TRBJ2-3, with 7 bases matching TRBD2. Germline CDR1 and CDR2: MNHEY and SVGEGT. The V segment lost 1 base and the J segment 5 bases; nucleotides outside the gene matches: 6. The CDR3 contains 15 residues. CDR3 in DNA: TGTGCCAGCAGTTACTTTAGACTAGCAGGAGATACGCAGTATTTT. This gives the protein CASSYFRLAGDTQYF.

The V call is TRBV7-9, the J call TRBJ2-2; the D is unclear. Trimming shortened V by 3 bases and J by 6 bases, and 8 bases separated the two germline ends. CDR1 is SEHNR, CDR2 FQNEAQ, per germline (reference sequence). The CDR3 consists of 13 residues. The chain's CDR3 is CASSFSFPGELFF. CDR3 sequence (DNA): TGTGCCAGCAGCTTTAGTTTTCCCGGGGAGCTGTTTTTT.

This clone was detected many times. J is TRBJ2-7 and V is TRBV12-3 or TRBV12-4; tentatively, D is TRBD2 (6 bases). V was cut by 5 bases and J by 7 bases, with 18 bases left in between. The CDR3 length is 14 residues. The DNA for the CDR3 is TGTGCCAGCAGTGACGTTGGGGGGATCGAGGAGCAGTACTTC. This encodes CASSDVGGIEEQYF.

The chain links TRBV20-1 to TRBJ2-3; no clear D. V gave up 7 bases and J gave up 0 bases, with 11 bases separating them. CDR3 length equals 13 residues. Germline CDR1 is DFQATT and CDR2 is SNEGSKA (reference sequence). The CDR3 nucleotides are TGCAGTGGTCAGTTCGCTAGCACAGATACGCAGTATTTT. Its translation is CSGQFASTDTQYF.

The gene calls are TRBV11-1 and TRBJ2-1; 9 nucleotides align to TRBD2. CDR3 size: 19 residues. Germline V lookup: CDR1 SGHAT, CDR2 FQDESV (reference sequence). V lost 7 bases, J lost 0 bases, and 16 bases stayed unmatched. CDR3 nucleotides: TGTGCCAGCATCTTTAGGGCTAGCGGGGAATTGAGCTCCTACAATGAGCAGTTCTTC. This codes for CASIFRASGELSSYNEQFF.

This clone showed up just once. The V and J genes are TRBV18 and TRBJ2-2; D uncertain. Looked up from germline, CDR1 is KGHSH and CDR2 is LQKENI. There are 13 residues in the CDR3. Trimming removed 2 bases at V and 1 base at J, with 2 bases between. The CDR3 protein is CASSPVNTGELFF. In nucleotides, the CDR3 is TGTGCCAGCTCACCAGTGAACACCGGGGAGCTGTTTTTT.

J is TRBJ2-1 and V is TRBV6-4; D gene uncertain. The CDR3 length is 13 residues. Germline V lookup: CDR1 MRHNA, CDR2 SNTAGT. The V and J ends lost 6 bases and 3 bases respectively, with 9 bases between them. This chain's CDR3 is CASSYDIYNEQFF. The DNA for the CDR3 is TGTGCCAGCAGCTACGACATCTACAATGAGCAGTTCTTC.

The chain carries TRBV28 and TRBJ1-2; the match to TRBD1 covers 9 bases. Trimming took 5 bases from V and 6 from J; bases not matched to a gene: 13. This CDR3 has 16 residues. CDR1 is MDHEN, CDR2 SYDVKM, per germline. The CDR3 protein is CASSPNRGRASDGYTF. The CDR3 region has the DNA TGTGCCAGCAGTCCTAACAGGGGGCGGGCATCTGATGGCTACACCTTC.

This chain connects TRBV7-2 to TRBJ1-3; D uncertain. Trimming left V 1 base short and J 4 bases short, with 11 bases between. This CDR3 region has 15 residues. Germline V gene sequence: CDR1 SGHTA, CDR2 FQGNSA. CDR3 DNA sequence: TGTGCCAGCAGCTTAGGTTCAGGCGGAGGAAACACCATATATTTT. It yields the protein CASSLGSGGGNTIYF.

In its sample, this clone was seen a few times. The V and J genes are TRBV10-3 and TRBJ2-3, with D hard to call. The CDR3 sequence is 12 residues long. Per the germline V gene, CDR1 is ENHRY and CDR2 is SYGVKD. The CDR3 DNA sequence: TGTGTCATATCAGAGGCAGCGGATACGCAGTATTTT. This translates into CVISEAADTQYF.

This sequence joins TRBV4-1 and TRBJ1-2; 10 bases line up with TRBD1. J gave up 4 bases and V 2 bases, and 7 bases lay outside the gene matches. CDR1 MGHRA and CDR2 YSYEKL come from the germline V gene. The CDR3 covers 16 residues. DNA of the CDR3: TGCGCCAGCAGCCAATCCCGGACAGGGGGATTCTATGGCTACACCTTC. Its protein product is CASSQSRTGGFYGYTF.

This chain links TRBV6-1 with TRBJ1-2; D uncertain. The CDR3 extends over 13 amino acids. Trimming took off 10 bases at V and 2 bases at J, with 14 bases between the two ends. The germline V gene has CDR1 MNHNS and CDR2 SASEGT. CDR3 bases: TGTGCCACCCTAGGATGGGAGAACTATGGCTACACCTTC. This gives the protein CATLGWENYGYTF.

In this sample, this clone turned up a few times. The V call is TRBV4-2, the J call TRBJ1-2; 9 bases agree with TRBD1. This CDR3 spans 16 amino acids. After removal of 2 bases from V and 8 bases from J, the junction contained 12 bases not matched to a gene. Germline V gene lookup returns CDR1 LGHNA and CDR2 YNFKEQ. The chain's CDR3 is CASSQPGQQGAEGYTF. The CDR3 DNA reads TGTGCCAGCAGCCAACCTGGCCAACAGGGGGCAGAGGGCTACACCTTC.

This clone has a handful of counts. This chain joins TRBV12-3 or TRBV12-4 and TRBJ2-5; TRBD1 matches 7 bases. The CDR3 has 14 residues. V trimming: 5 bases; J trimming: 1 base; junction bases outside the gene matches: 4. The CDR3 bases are TGTGCCAGCAGTCCAGGGGGTTTCCAAGAGACCCAGTACTTC. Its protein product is CASSPGGFQETQYF.

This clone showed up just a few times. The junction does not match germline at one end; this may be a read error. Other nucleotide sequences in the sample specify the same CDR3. CDR3 bases: TGTGCCAGCAGCGCACCAAATGGCTACACTTTC. Encoded protein: CASSAPNGYTF. This chain joins TRBV9 and TRBJ1-2; D call uncertain. The germline V gene has CDR1 SGDLS and CDR2 YYNGEE. This CDR3 comprises 11 residues.

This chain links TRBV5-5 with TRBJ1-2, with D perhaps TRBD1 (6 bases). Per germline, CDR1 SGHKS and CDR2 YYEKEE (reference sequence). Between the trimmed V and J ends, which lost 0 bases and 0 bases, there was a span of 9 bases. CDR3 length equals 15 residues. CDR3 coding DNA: TGTGCCAGCAGCTTGGCCAGGGGAGCTAACTATGGCTACACCTTC. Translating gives CASSLARGANYGYTF.

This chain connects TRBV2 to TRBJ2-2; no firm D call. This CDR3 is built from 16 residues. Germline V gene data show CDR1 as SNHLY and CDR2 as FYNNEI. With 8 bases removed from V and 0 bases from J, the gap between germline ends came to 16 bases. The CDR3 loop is CASDLGVFANTGELFF. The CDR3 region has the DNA TGTGCCAGCGACCTAGGAGTGTTCGCGAACACCGGGGAGCTGTTTTTT.

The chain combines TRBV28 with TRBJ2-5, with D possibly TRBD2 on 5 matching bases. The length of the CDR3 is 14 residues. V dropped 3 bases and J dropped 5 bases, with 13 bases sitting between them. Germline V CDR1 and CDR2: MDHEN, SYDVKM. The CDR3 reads CASSLLAGGETQYF. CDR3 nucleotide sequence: TGTGCCAGCAGTTTGTTGGCGGGTGGGGAGACCCAGTACTTC.

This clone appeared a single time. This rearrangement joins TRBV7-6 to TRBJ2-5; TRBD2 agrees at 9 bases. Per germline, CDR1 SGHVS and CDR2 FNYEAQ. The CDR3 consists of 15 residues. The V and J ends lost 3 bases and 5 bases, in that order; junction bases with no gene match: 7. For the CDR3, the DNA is TGTGCCAGCAGCTTCTCCCGGACTAGCGTGGAGACCCAGTACTTC. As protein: CASSFSRTSVETQYF.

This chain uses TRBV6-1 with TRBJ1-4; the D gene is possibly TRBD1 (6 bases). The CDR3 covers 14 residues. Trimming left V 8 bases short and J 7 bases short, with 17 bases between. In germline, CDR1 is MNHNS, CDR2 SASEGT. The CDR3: CASFGGGAGEKLFF. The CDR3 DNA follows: TGTGCCAGCTTTGGGGGGGGCGCGGGTGAAAAACTGTTTTTT.

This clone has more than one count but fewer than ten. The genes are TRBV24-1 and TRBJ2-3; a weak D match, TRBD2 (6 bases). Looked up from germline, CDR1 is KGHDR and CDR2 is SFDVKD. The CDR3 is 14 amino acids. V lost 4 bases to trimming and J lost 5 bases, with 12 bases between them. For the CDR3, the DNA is TGTGCCACCAGTGAAGGGACTGCCAGAGATACGCAGTATTTT. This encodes CATSEGTARDTQYF.

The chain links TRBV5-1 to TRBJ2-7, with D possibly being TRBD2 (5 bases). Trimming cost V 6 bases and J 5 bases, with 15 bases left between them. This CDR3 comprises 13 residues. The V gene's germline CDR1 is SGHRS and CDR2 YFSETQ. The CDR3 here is CASNQLGRDEQYF. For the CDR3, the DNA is TGCGCCAGCAACCAACTAGGGCGCGACGAGCAGTACTTC. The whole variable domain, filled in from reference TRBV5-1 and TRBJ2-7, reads KAGVTQTPRYLIKTRGQQVTLSCSPISGHRSVSWYQQTPGQGLQFLFEYFSETQRNKGNFPGRFSGRQFSNSRSEMNVSTLELGDSALYLCASNQLGRDEQYFGPGTRLTVT.